This T cell receptor (delta chain) was sequenced in a study of Vδ1+ human thymocytes. Study-wide findings and caveats: Highly polyclonal TRG and TRD repertoires with Gaussian CDR3 length distributions appeared in thymus.

Comments on this clone: Its antigen is currently unknown. Sequence at one end of the junction differs from germline and may be a read error. Other DNA sequences in the same sample also yield this CDR3.

RNA was extracted from the cells and then reverse transcribed. The CDR3 regions were amplified by multiplex PCR from V-gene primers to a constant-region primer. TCRdb processed the multiplex PCR reads again with the CATT caller. The sample records some 23,000 delta-chain clones, about 29% being singletons. CDR1 is TSWWSYY and CDR2 is QGS in the germline V gene. The CDR3 sequence is 27 residues long. The sequencing sample was made of Vdelta1+ gamma-delta thymocytes from the thymus. The subset is: FACS-sorted CD3+ TCRalphabeta- TCRVdelta1+ TCRVdelta2- thymocytes. This clonotype was obtained from a boy under two years old who had congenital heart surgery. The chain links TRDV1 to TRDJ1, with TRDD3 matching over 10 bases. The DNA of the CDR3 is TGTGCTCTTGGGGAACTGTCCCCTCCTCCTCAAGGGGCATACTGGGGGATCAATCCCCCTTACACCGATAAACTCATCTTC. This gives the protein CALGELSPPPQGAYWGINPPYTDKLIF.